The 8 T cell receptor beta chains below all came from one sample that was sequenced in a study of T cell changes during pregnancy in multiple sclerosis. Profiling relied on immunoSEQ multiplex PCR, and the TCRdb table lists in-frame clones only, not all of them. The sample contains about 56,000 clones, roughly 91% of which appear only once. The sequences come from CD4+ T cells from peripheral blood mononuclear cells, collected in the third trimester of pregnancy. These receptor sequences come from a female donor with multiple sclerosis, enrolled in a pregnancy study.

This clone has only one observation. The chain joins TRBV5-1 to TRBJ2-1, with 8 bases identical to TRBD2. Trimming cost V 5 bases and J 4 bases; bases outside gene matches: 5. The CDR3 sequence is 14 residues long. The germline gives CDR1 SGHRS, CDR2 YFSETQ. CDR3 in DNA: TGCGCCAGCAGAACTAGCGGACGATACAATGAGCAGTTCTTC. Amino acid sequence: CASRTSGRYNEQFF. Full variable domain (missing parts from reference TRBV5-1 and TRBJ2-1): KAGVTQTPRYLIKTRGQQVTLSCSPISGHRSVSWYQQTPGQGLQFLFEYFSETQRNKGNFPGRFSGRQFSNSRSEMNVSTLELGDSALYLCASRTSGRYNEQFFGPGTRLTVL.

The chain is built from TRBV9 and TRBJ2-1; 7 positions match TRBD1. Unmatched junction bases numbered 2, after V lost 0 bases and J lost 2 bases. CDR1 is SGDLS and CDR2 is YYNGEE in the germline V gene. The CDR3 loop spans 15 amino acids. The CDR3 protein is CASSVVQGTYNEQFF. CDR3 DNA: TGTGCCAGCAGCGTAGTACAGGGGACCTACAATGAGCAGTTCTTC.

The chain couples TRBV6-5 to TRBJ1-4; D is perhaps TRBD1 (5 bases). From germline, CDR1 is MNHEY and CDR2 SVGAGI. This CDR3 has 16 amino acids. V gave up 0 bases and J gave up 7 bases, with 15 bases separating them. CDR3 loop: CASSYSIARVAEKLFF. CDR3 sequence (DNA): TGTGCCAGCAGTTACTCGATTGCCAGGGTAGCTGAAAAACTGTTTTTT.

A single count supports this clone. The chain links TRBV10-3 to TRBJ2-2; TRBD1 matches 9 bases. This CDR3 contains 15 residues. The V and J ends lost 2 bases and 3 bases, in that order; junction bases with no gene match: 1. From germline, CDR1 is ENHRY and CDR2 SYGVKD. The CDR3 coding sequence is TGTGCCATCAGTGAGAGGACAGGGGACACCGGGGAGCTGTTTTTT. This gives the protein CAISERTGDTGELFF.

The V gene is TRBV27, the J gene TRBJ2-7, with D hard to call. The CDR3 sequence is 14 residues long. V dropped 5 bases and J dropped 2 bases, with 13 bases sitting between them. Germline V gene data show CDR1 as MNHEY and CDR2 as SMNVEV (reference sequence). This chain's CDR3 is CASSAVPRTYEQYF. DNA for the CDR3: TGTGCCAGCAGTGCAGTCCCGCGGACCTACGAGCAGTACTTC.

This clone was recorded only once. The chain uses TRBV30 and TRBJ1-5; 7 nucleotides line up with TRBD1. The germline gives CDR1 GTSNPN, CDR2 SVGIG (reference sequence). J lost 6 bases, V lost 2 bases, and 4 bases had no gene match. The CDR3 sequence is 13 residues long. The CDR3 DNA is TGTGCCTGGAGTCCGACAGGGCCTCAGCCCCAGCATTTT. It codes for CAWSPTGPQPQHF.

The chain is built from TRBV6-5 and TRBJ1-1; D uncertain. Germline V gene data show CDR1 as MNHEY and CDR2 as SVGAGI. Trimming left V 8 bases short and J 5 bases short, with 15 bases between. The CDR3 extends over 13 amino acids. In nucleotides, the CDR3 is TGTGCCAGCGTTCGGGAGGTGGGTACTGAAGCTTTCTTT. Its protein is CASVREVGTEAFF.

The chain employs TRBV27 and TRBJ1-5; 12 bases map to TRBD1. Germline assignment: CDR1 MNHEY and CDR2 SMNVEV (reference sequence). CDR3 size: 15 residues. Germline trimming cut 2 bases from V and 6 bases from J; bases unmatched to any gene: 2. The CDR3 protein is CASSLGTGGSQPQHF. The CDR3 nucleotides are TGTGCCAGCAGTTTAGGGACAGGGGGCAGTCAGCCCCAGCATTTT.